A selection of T cell receptor beta chains follows, all from one sample in a study of Tregs in tolerant kidney transplant recipients. The data were produced by immunoSEQ multiplex PCR, yet TCRdb's version contains in-frame clones alone and is incomplete. The sample contains approximately 90,000 clones, roughly 92% of which appear only once. Sequences were obtained from CD8+ T cells from blood. The origin of the receptors is a human donor in good health. Both conserved end residues are part of each CDR3. The D gene is left open where the match is weak. Not all rows give a size; the values are once, few, many and, for expanded clones, a class.

D gene,clone size,V gene,CDR3 protein
NA,NA,TRBV13,CASSLGPLGGDTQYF
NA,NA,TRBV5-4,CASSLGQTEAFF
NA,once,TRBV27,CASSLIFASSSYEQYF
NA,NA,TRBV7-6,CASSPAGRNYGYTF
TRBD2,NA,TRBV6-1,CASSEADQREFEETQYF
NA,NA,TRBV6-4,CASSARGAPNTEAFF
TRBD1,once,TRBV7-9,CASSLGRTGDGYTF
NA,once,TRBV7-9,CASSLESASAYEQYF
NA,NA,TRBV29-1,CSVVVRGNYGYTF
TRBD2,NA,TRBV5-5,CASRGEPSGASTDTQYF
NA,NA,TRBV6-6,CASTDGKVFTTYGYTF
TRBD1,NA,TRBV4-1,CASSFRTGADEKLFF
NA,NA,TRBV7-9,CASSPGLGVYYEQYF
TRBD1,NA,TRBV5-1,CASSLTGVNTEAFF
NA,NA,TRBV7-9,CASKSTSAGSLAGELFF
NA,NA,TRBV6-6,CASSYLPEAFF
NA,NA,TRBV6-5,CASSPGLVLTDTQYF
NA,NA,TRBV7-9,CASSGVEATLGEQYF
NA,NA,TRBV6-6,CASSLTADYNEQFF
NA,NA,TRBV7-9,CASSLAGQPQHF
TRBD1,once,TRBV19,CASSIVPGTGLVGNQPQHF
TRBD2,NA,TRBV2,CASSVGSGGVNEQFF
TRBD2,NA,TRBV6-5,CASSYGGGQETQYF
NA,NA,TRBV3-1/TRBV3-2,CTGFYEQYF
NA,once,TRBV16,CASSLRQYPEQYF
NA,NA,TRBV6-6,CASWTTLTGELFF
TRBD1,NA,TRBV6-5,CASIPRQGMNTEAFF
TRBD1,NA,TRBV6-1,CASIGQVRTYEQYF
NA,NA,TRBV5-6,CASSRTDSYGYTF
NA,NA,TRBV13,CASSSGLTGFETQYF
TRBD1,NA,TRBV14,CASSQTGTGNYGYTF
TRBD2,NA,TRBV4-2,CASRPSGGAAGELFF
NA,once,TRBV19,CASSIGSGWSSPLHF
NA,NA,TRBV27,CASSFSPHQPQHF
TRBD2,NA,TRBV7-9,CASSSGLAGGPDTQYF
NA,NA,TRBV6-4,CASSDSPRAHTDTQYF
NA,NA,TRBV27,CASSLPPSYNSPLHF
TRBD1,NA,TRBV5-1,CASSLAPGQGISSTDTQYF
NA,NA,TRBV9,CASSGQGGPYEQYF
NA,NA,TRBV11-2,CASSLGVYEQYF
TRBD1,NA,TRBV9,CASSVAAGTGVSNTEAFF
TRBD2,NA,TRBV4-1,CASSPQGLAANNEQFF
TRBD2,NA,TRBV6-1,CASLRLAGAPNEQYF
NA,NA,TRBV10-2,CASSDSLSYNEQFF
NA,NA,TRBV5-5,CASTTPGGAGYTF
NA,NA,TRBV20-1,CSAQDPEAFF